The T cell receptor (beta chain) described here comes from a study of a mutant IDH1 vaccine in newly diagnosed glioma. Overall study: Either 4-6 weeks after radiotherapy alone or alongside temozolomide, vaccination was begun. Prior therapy was radiotherapy, temozolomide, or both; most received both.

CDR3 size: 12 residues. The V end lost 7 bases, the J end lost 10 bases, and 13 bases lay between the germline ends. Germline loops: CDR1 SNHLY, CDR2 FYNNEI. A note on this clone: Its antigen is as yet unknown.

Overall study results and limits: Immune responses induced by the vaccine were seen in 80% to 95% of patients, spanning multiple MHC alleles.

Method: immunoSEQ multiplex PCR; TCRdb's copy keeps in-frame clones and lacks some. The sample comprises tens of thousands of clones, 88% of which are singletons, and 5.7% rests with the top ten. The sample's time point: week 35, safety follow-up. The content of each vaccine dose was 300 ug of mutant IDH1 20-mer peptide, and topical imiquimod accompanied it. This specimen was PBMCs, taken from a glioma patient whose treatment included an IDH1 peptide vaccine. The rearrangement uses TRBV2 and TRBJ1-4; no clear D gene. This sequence was found in a woman in her forties with glioma. CDR3 in DNA: TGTGCCAGCATCCGGGTTTGGGGAAAACTGTTTTTT. It yields the protein CASIRVWGKLFF.